The 18 T cell receptor beta chains in this list originate from one sample, sequenced in a study of CD8 T cells in ankylosing spondylitis. MiXCR was run by TCRdb on the 5' RACE reads, yielding one entry per CDR3 protein. The sample consists of 300,000 to 350,000 distinct CDR3 sequences, 20% to 25% of them appearing once. Source material: blood, either unsorted or a sorted T cell fraction (not recorded which). These receptors were collected from a female donor with ankylosing spondylitis or in good health (not recorded which).

Worth noting for this clonotype: One end of the junction fails to match germline, which may point to a read error. The J gene is TRBJ1-5, the V gene TRBV7-2, with D possibly matching TRBD1 (6 bases). The CDR3 is 13 residues long. The germline V gene encodes CDR1 SGHTA and CDR2 FQGNSA. The CDR3 loop is CASSLVNGQLQHF. The CDR3 DNA is TGTGCCAGCAGCTTAGTGAACGGACAGCTCCAGCATTTT.

The chain recombines TRBV12-3 or TRBV12-4 with TRBJ1-1; a weak D match, TRBD1 (6 bases). With 5 bases removed from V and 8 bases from J, the gap between germline ends came to 9 bases. The CDR3 contains 11 residues. The CDR3 spells CASSTGTEAFF. The CDR3 nucleotides read TGTGCCAGCAGTACAGGGACCGAAGCTTTCTTT.

The genes are TRBV7-9 and TRBJ2-1; no definite D call. The CDR3 contains 12 residues. From germline, CDR1 is SEHNR and CDR2 FQNEAQ (reference sequence). CDR3 loop: CSVEAEYNEQFF. The CDR3 nucleotides read TGTTCCGTAGAGGCGGAATACAATGAGCAGTTCTTC.

This clonotype has at least ten counts. The J gene is TRBJ2-7, the V gene TRBV9; the D gene is possibly TRBD1 (5 bases). CDR1 is SGDLS, CDR2 YYNGEE, per germline. The CDR3 totals 14 residues. V dropped 4 bases and J dropped 5 bases, with 16 bases sitting between them. CDR3 sequence: CASSLGQAIHEQYF. The CDR3 coding sequence is TGTGCCAGCAGCTTGGGGCAGGCGATCCACGAGCAGTACTTC.

This clonotype was seen a handful of times. The chain recombines TRBV28 with TRBJ2-7; perhaps TRBD2 as D (6 bases). Germline V gives CDR1 MDHEN, CDR2 SYDVKM. This CDR3 comprises 15 residues. V lost 4 bases and J lost 0, with 13 bases in between. In nucleotides, the CDR3 is TGTGCCAGCAGTTCCACCCACGGGAGCTCCTACGAGCAGTACTTC. Its protein product is CASSSTHGSSYEQYF.

The rearrangement uses TRBV11-2 and TRBJ1-1; no clear D gene. Germline-derived CDR1 and CDR2 are SGHAT and FQNNGV. This CDR3 is 13 amino acids long. Trimming cost V 1 base and J 6 bases, with 9 bases left between them. For the CDR3, the DNA is TGTGCCAGCAGCTTAGGGGTCATCGCTGAAGCTTTCTTT. It is translated as CASSLGVIAEAFF.

The J gene is TRBJ2-7, the V gene TRBV6-6; 8 nucleotides align to TRBD2. The length of the CDR3 is 12 residues. Unmatched junction bases numbered 5, after V lost 6 bases and J lost 7 bases. Germline V gene sequence: CDR1 MNHNY, CDR2 SVGAGI (reference sequence). The CDR3 sequence is CASSNLAGEQYF. In nucleotides, the CDR3 is TGTGCCAGCAGCAACCTAGCGGGTGAGCAGTACTTC.

In DNA, the CDR3 is TGCGCCAGCAGCCAAGAGAGGGTCTCCTACGAGCAGTACTTC. It codes for CASSQERVSYEQYF. The V call is TRBV4-1, the J call TRBJ2-7; a weak D match, TRBD2 (5 bases). Trimming took 0 bases from V and 0 from J, leaving 6 bases between them. In germline, CDR1 is MGHRA, CDR2 YSYEKL. The CDR3 is made up of 14 amino acids.

The rearrangement links TRBV12-3 or TRBV12-4 to TRBJ2-1; D unclear. Trimming pared 3 bases from V and 10 bases from J, leaving 16 bases between. The CDR3 covers 14 residues. The CDR3 DNA sequence: TGTGCCAGCAGTTTGGGCCTCCATGTGCTCGAGCAGTTCTTC. Translation: CASSLGLHVLEQFF.

Many counts were recorded for this clonotype. The rearrangement joins TRBV29-1 to TRBJ2-4; a weak D match, TRBD1 (6 bases). The germline V gene encodes CDR1 SQVTM and CDR2 ANQGSEA. The CDR3 covers 13 residues. Trimming left V 2 bases short and J 2 bases short, with 7 bases between. The CDR3 DNA reads TGCAGCGTTGAACAGGGGTCCAAAAACATTCAGTACTTC. Translation gives CSVEQGSKNIQYF. Filled out from reference TRBV29-1 and TRBJ2-4, the complete variable domain reads SAVISQKPSRDICQRGTSLTIQCQVDSQVTMMFWYRQQPGQSLTLIATANQGSEATYESGFVIDKFPISRPNLTFSTLTVSNMSPEDSSIYLCSVEQGSKNIQYFGAGTRLSVL.

This chain joins TRBV6-1 and TRBJ2-1; D may correspond to TRBD1 or TRBD2 (5 bases each). Deletions cut 2 bases from V and 7 bases from J, with 9 bases between. CDR1 and CDR2 from the germline V gene are MNHNS and SASEGT. This CDR3 has 13 residues. This CDR3 is CASSEWDPNEQFF. In nucleotides, the CDR3 is TGTGCCAGCAGTGAATGGGACCCTAATGAGCAGTTCTTC.

The rearrangement joins TRBV7-9 to TRBJ2-3; a weak D match, TRBD1 (5 bases). The CDR3 covers 15 residues. CDR1 is SEHNR, CDR2 FQNEAQ, per germline (reference sequence). Between the trimmed V and J ends, which lost 5 bases and 1 base, there was a span of 13 bases. CDR3 DNA: TGTGCCAGCAGCCCCCAGGGTACCGGCACAGATACGCAGTATTTT. This sequence encodes CASSPQGTGTDTQYF.

This clonotype was observed many times. The V gene is TRBV3-1, the J gene TRBJ2-7; 8 bases fit TRBD2. V trimming: 3 bases; J trimming: 2 bases; junction bases outside the gene matches: 12. This CDR3 contains 17 residues. The germline V gene has CDR1 LGHDT and CDR2 YNNKEL (reference sequence). The CDR3 sequence is CASSQRTSHLRTYEQYF. The DNA of the CDR3 is TGTGCCAGCAGCCAGAGGACTAGCCATCTACGGACCTACGAGCAGTACTTC.

The chain is built from TRBV7-9 and TRBJ2-1; 9 nucleotides match TRBD1. There are 16 residues in the CDR3. V dropped 5 bases and J dropped 4; count of bases not matched to a gene: 9. CDR1 SEHNR and CDR2 FQNEAQ come from the germline V gene (reference sequence). The CDR3, as DNA: TGTGCCAGCAGCAGCCTGGACAGGGGAGGGTACAATGAGCAGTTCTTC. Protein: CASSSLDRGGYNEQFF.

V usage is TRBV29-1 and J usage is TRBJ1-1; possible D gene TRBD1, 5 bases. In germline, CDR1 is SQVTM, CDR2 ANQGSEA. The germline V and J ends were trimmed by 3 bases and 1 base, with 12 bases remaining between them. The CDR3 totals 14 residues. The CDR3 DNA is TGCAGCGTTGAGACAGCTACCAAGAACACTGAAGCTTTCTTT. Amino acid sequence: CSVETATKNTEAFF.

This clonotype was counted only a few times. The rearrangement links TRBV28 to TRBJ1-4; D gene unclear. The CDR3 has 16 amino acids. Deletions cut 6 bases from V and 0 bases from J, with 14 bases between. From germline, CDR1 is MDHEN and CDR2 SYDVKM. CDR3 loop: CASRQQRLATNEKLFF. The DNA of the CDR3 is TGTGCCAGCAGGCAACAGAGACTTGCAACTAATGAAAAACTGTTTTTT.

The sample holds a few counts of this clonotype. J is TRBJ2-1 and V is TRBV5-1; D unclear. Germline assignment: CDR1 SGHRS and CDR2 YFSETQ. The V end was cut by 0 bases, the J end by 10 bases, with 17 bases between. The CDR3 has 15 residues. Here the CDR3 DNA reads TGCGCCAGCAGCTTGGAGGGAAACTATTTAGAGGAGCAGTTCTTC. Its translation is CASSLEGNYLEEQFF.

J is TRBJ1-4 and V is TRBV7-9, with TRBD1 matching 9 bases. V dropped 7 bases and J dropped 8; count of bases not matched to a gene: 5. There are 13 residues in the CDR3. Germline values: CDR1 SEHNR, CDR2 FQNEAQ (reference sequence). The CDR3 is CASKGQGMEKLFF. The DNA for the CDR3 is TGTGCCAGCAAAGGACAGGGGATGGAAAAACTGTTTTTT.